Listed below are T cell receptor beta chains from one sample, sequenced in a study of T-cell reconstitution after alpha-beta-depleted transplantation in children. Via MiXCR, TCRdb re-called the PCR reads, giving one row per CDR3 protein. The sample holds hundreds of thousands of distinct CDR3 sequences, around 13% seen once. Material: PBMCs, obtained before TCRalphabeta/CD19-depleted stem cell transplant. These receptors all come from a girl aged 2-10 years with congenital amegakaryocytic thrombocytopenia, due to receive a stem cell transplant. Both conserved end residues are part of each CDR3. D genes are given only for firm matches. The size of a clone is reported for some rows only, either as once, few or many, or as a class for expanded clones.

D	V	size	J	CDR3	DNA
NA	TRBV19	NA	TRBJ2-3	CASMPWADTQYF	TGTGCCAGTATGCCCTGGGCAGATACGCAGTATTTT
NA	TRBV4-2	few	TRBJ1-5	CASSPNPGTHYSNQPQHF	TGTGCCAGCAGCCCAAACCCCGGGACACATTATAGCAATCAGCCCCAGCATTTT
NA	TRBV20-1	NA	TRBJ2-1	CSAPRDTPDGERFEQFF	TGCAGTGCTCCTCGGGACACGCCTGACGGGGAGCGGTTTGAGCAGTTCTTC
TRBD2	TRBV6-1	many	TRBJ2-1	CASVAGPDYNEQFF	TGTGCCAGTGTAGCGGGACCGGACTACAATGAGCAGTTCTTC
NA	TRBV27	many	TRBJ2-7	CATGVQYF	TGTGCCACCGGGGTGCAGTACTTC
NA	TRBV7-9	NA	TRBJ2-3	CASSPLESFADTQYF	TGTGCCAGCAGCCCGCTAGAGTCTTTTGCAGATACGCAGTATTTT
TRBD1	TRBV5-1	few	TRBJ2-1	CASSWLGTGVNEQFF	TGCGCCAGCAGCTGGCTCGGGACAGGGGTCAATGAGCAGTTCTTC
TRBD1	TRBV10-2	many	TRBJ2-1	CASRQGKSNEQFF	TGCGCCAGCAGACAGGGGAAATCCAATGAGCAGTTCTTC
TRBD2	TRBV5-1	many	TRBJ2-1	CASRGGLAGGLNRSYNEQFF	TGCGCCAGCAGGGGGGGACTAGCGGGAGGCCTAAACCGCTCCTACAATGAGCAGTTCTTC
NA	TRBV7-2	many	TRBJ2-1	CASSLGGNLYNEQFF	TGTGCCAGCAGCTTAGGAGGAAACTTATACAATGAGCAGTTCTTC
TRBD1	TRBV19	once	TRBJ1-1	CATAESGTGTRLAFF	TGTGCCACCGCCGAGAGTGGGACAGGAACCCGTTTAGCTTTCTTT
NA	TRBV20-1	NA	TRBJ2-3	CSAQPPGSIDTQYF	TGCAGTGCGCAACCCCCAGGATCGATAGATACGCAGTATTTT
TRBD1	TRBV5-1	many	TRBJ2-5	CASRKQGETQYF	TGCGCCAGCAGGAAACAGGGGGAGACCCAGTACTTC
TRBD1	TRBV6-1	few	TRBJ1-2	CATYPDRGSGGYTF	TGTGCCACCTACCCAGACAGGGGCTCGGGTGGCTACACCTTC
TRBD2	TRBV6-5	many	TRBJ2-1	CASLAGDSYNEQFF	TGTGCCAGCCTAGCGGGCGACTCCTACAATGAGCAGTTCTTC
NA	TRBV6-5	many	TRBJ2-3	CASSYSRGGTDTQYF	TGTGCCAGCAGTTACTCAAGAGGGGGCACAGATACGCAGTATTTT
NA	TRBV5-1	many	TRBJ2-1	CASSLADLEVIGEQFF	TGCGCCAGCAGCTTGGCGGACTTAGAGGTTATTGGTGAGCAGTTCTTC
NA	TRBV20-1	many	TRBJ1-1	CSAIRGGNTEAFF	TGCAGTGCCATAAGGGGCGGGAACACTGAAGCTTTCTTT
NA	TRBV6-2/TRBV6-3	many	TRBJ2-7	CASSYWGENPYEQYF	TGTGCCAGCAGTTACTGGGGCGAAAATCCCTACGAGCAGTACTTC
NA	TRBV20-1	many	TRBJ1-3	CSAQRDTGNTIYF	TGCAGTGCTCAACGGGACACTGGAAACACCATATATTTT
NA	TRBV20-1	many	TRBJ2-5	CSARVNVRETQYF	TGCAGTGCTAGAGTGAACGTCCGGGAGACCCAGTACTTC
TRBD1	TRBV6-5	few	TRBJ2-3	CASSWRTGVTDTQYF	TGTGCCAGCAGTTGGAGGACAGGGGTCACAGATACGCAGTATTTT
NA	TRBV12-3/TRBV12-4	many	TRBJ1-5	CASSLSGGQPQHF	TGTGCCAGCAGTTTAAGCGGGGGACAGCCCCAGCATTTT
NA	TRBV12-3/TRBV12-4	many	TRBJ2-5	CASSLSTPKTQYF	TGTGCCAGCAGTTTATCGACCCCCAAGACCCAGTACTTC
NA	TRBV7-9	few	TRBJ2-7	CASSPRSIEQYF	TGTGCCAGCAGCCCCCGATCAATCGAGCAGTACTTC
TRBD2	TRBV7-2	NA	TRBJ2-1	CASSLSAGDYNEQFF	TGTGCCAGCAGCTTATCCGCGGGAGACTACAATGAGCAGTTCTTC
NA	TRBV28	many	TRBJ2-3	CASSSVDRHTDTQYF	TGTGCCAGCAGTTCTGTGGACAGACACACAGATACGCAGTATTTT
TRBD2	TRBV3-1	NA	TRBJ2-3	CASSHPGLATTDTQYF	TGTGCCAGCAGCCACCCGGGACTAGCGACCACAGATACGCAGTATTTT
TRBD2	TRBV20-1	many	TRBJ2-7	CSALHYGTSGIFGYEQYF	TGCAGTGCCCTACATTACGGGACTAGCGGGATATTTGGCTACGAGCAGTACTTC
NA	TRBV6-1	many	TRBJ1-6	CASSGGLSYNSPLHF	TGTGCCAGCAGTGGCGGACTCTCCTATAATTCACCCCTCCACTTT
NA	TRBV24-1	many	TRBJ2-2	CATSDTRVAGELFF	TGTGCCACCAGTGATACCAGGGTGGCCGGGGAGCTGTTTTTT
TRBD1	TRBV6-2/TRBV6-3	few	TRBJ2-3	CASSYGTVRDTQYF	TGTGCCAGCAGTTATGGGACAGTCAGAGATACGCAGTATTTT
TRBD2	TRBV5-1	many	TRBJ2-3	CASSPRTSGSSTDTQYF	TGCGCCAGCAGCCCTCGGACTAGCGGGAGTAGTACAGATACGCAGTATTTT
NA	TRBV20-1	many	TRBJ1-1	CSVPLGGVAFF	TGCAGTGTTCCCCTCGGGGGGGTCGCTTTCTTT
NA	TRBV15	NA	TRBJ2-4	CATSRESGRDIQYF	TGTGCCACCAGCAGAGAATCGGGGCGGGACATTCAGTACTTC
TRBD2	TRBV7-9	many	TRBJ2-7	CASSLEAGNSYEQYF	TGTGCCAGCAGCTTGGAAGCGGGGAACTCCTACGAGCAGTACTTC
NA	TRBV7-9	NA	TRBJ1-2	CASSGSRVYGYTF	TGTGCCAGCAGCGGGTCGAGGGTTTATGGCTACACCTTC
NA	TRBV12-3/TRBV12-4	few	TRBJ1-2	CASSLVGEIYGYTF	TGTGCCAGCAGTTTAGTGGGGGAGATCTATGGCTACACCTTC
NA	TRBV2	NA	TRBJ2-7	CASSLGDKLYEQYF	TGTGCCAGCAGCCTAGGGGACAAACTCTACGAGCAGTACTTC
NA	TRBV2	many	TRBJ1-5	CASSERFGVGNQPQHF	TGTGCCAGCAGTGAAAGGTTCGGGGTCGGCAATCAGCCCCAGCATTTT